The T cell receptor beta chain described here comes from a study of cytomegalovirus exposure and HLA in healthy donors. Regarding the study as a whole: A later analysis found that most CMV-associated TCR beta chains appeared HLA-restricted.

It was with 60 Vbeta and 13 Jbeta primers that the PCR ran. Libraries were prepared by immunoSEQ multiplex PCR; TCRdb keeps only in-frame clonotypes and omits some of them. The sample has about 180,000 clones, over 70% seen once. This clone was picked up one time. Its antigen is not known. The CDR3 has 14 residues. V lost 3 bases, J lost 2 bases, and 3 bases stayed unmatched. Germline CDR1 and CDR2: SGHTA and FQGNSA. The sequence was obtained from a man in his forties in good health and CMV-seronegative. Input material: PBMCs. V is TRBV7-2 and J is TRBJ1-2; 7 positions agree with TRBD1. The CDR3 DNA sequence: TGTGCCAGCAGCTTTGGACAGGAGAACTATGGCTACACCTTC. Translated, it gives CASSFGQENYGYTF.